This T cell receptor beta chain is from a study of T cell responses to AZD1222 COVID-19 vaccine. The CDR3 sequence is 16 residues long. The V end lost 4 bases, the J end lost 7 bases, and 20 bases lay between the germline ends. Clones were sequenced by immunoSEQ multiplex PCR, and TCRdb holds only the in-frame ones, with some missing. Of 50,000 to 70,000 clones listed, 80% to 90% were seen once; the top ten hold 6.9%. This sequence was found in an adult who received the AZD1222 COVID-19 vaccine. This rearrangement joins TRBV23-1 to TRBJ1-5; D remains ambiguous. TRBV23-1 is sorted into the ORF group, with uncertain function. Specimen: peripheral blood, collected 28 days after the second AZD1222 dose. Here the CDR3 reads CASSRHSLPAAQPQHF. CDR3 sequence (DNA): TGCGCCAGCAGTCGACACTCGCTTCCAGCGGCGCAGCCCCAGCATTTT.